This record concerns one T cell receptor beta chain sequence. The antigen remains undetermined. The primer mix had 60 Vbeta and 13 Jbeta primers. The protocol was immunoSEQ multiplex PCR, while the TCRdb copy is restricted to in-frame clones and leaves out a portion. This sample lists under 200,000 clones; its ten largest clones have 2% to 2.5%. This record comes from a study of cytomegalovirus exposure and HLA in healthy donors. Overall study results and limits: The likely explanation for a cluster of highly shared sequence variants was sequencing artifact. More than 15,000 TCR beta sequences were associated with HLA alleles at 0.05 false discovery rate in a later analysis. In a later analysis, TCR beta V- and J-gene trimming showed a link to a missense DCLRE1C variant. Presence/absence analysis assumed near-uniform sequencing depth across donors.

Sequencing was carried out using PBMCs. The receptor was derived from a man younger than 40 in good health and CMV-seronegative.

The chain's CDR3 is CASSHVGPGVSYEQYF. In DNA, the CDR3 is TGTGCCAGCAGCCACGTGGGACCGGGAGTCTCCTACGAGCAGTACTTC. The V gene is TRBV4-2, the J gene TRBJ2-7; weak D call: TRBD2 (6 bases). Germline CDR1 and CDR2: LGHNA and YNFKEQ. The V and J ends lost 3 bases and 0 bases respectively, with 15 bases between them. This CDR3 has 16 amino acids.